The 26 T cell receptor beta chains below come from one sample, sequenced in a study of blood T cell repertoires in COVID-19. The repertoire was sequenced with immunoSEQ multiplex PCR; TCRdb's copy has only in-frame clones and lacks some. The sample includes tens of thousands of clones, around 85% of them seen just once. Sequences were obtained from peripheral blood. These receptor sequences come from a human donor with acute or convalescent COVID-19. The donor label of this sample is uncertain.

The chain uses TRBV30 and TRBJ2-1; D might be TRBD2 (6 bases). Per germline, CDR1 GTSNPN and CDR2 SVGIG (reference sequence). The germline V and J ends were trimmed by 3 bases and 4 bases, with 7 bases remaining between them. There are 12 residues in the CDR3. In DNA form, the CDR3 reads TGTGCCTGGAGGGCGGGGTACAATGAGCAGTTCTTC. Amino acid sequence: CAWRAGYNEQFF.

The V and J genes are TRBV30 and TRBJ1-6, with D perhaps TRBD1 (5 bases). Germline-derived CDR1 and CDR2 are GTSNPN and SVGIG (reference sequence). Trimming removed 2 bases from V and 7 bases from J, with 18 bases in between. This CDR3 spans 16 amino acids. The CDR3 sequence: CAWSREQARSNSPLHF. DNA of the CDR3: TGTGCCTGGAGTAGGGAACAGGCCCGATCCAATTCACCCCTCCACTTT.

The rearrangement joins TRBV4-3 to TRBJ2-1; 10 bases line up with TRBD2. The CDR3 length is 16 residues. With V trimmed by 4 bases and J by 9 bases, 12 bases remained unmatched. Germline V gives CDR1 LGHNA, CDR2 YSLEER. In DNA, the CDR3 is TGCGCCAGCAGCCCCCCGGGGGTAGCGGGGGGTCCTGAGCAGTTCTTC. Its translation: CASSPPGVAGGPEQFF.

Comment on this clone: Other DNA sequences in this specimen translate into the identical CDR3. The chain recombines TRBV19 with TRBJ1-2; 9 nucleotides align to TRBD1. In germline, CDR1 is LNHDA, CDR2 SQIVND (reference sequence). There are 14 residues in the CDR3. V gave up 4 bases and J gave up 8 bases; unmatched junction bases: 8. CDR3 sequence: CASSTPGQGYGYTF. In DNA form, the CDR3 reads TGTGCCAGTAGTACCCCGGGACAGGGCTACGGCTACACCTTC. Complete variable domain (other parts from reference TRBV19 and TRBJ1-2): DGGITQSPKYLFRKEGQNVTLSCEQNLNHDAMYWYRQDPGQGLRLIYYSQIVNDFQKGDIAEGYSVSREKKESFPLTVTSAQKNPTAFYLCASSTPGQGYGYTFGSGTRLTVV.

The DNA for the CDR3 is TGTGCCAGCAGCGCCCAACTAGCGGGGGGTTACAATGAGCAGTTCTTC. This translates into CASSAQLAGGYNEQFF. The chain joins TRBV9 to TRBJ2-1; 12 bases match TRBD2. This CDR3 has 16 amino acids. V was clipped by 3 bases and J by 4 bases; unmatched bases: 5. CDR1 and CDR2 from the germline V gene are SGDLS and YYNGEE.

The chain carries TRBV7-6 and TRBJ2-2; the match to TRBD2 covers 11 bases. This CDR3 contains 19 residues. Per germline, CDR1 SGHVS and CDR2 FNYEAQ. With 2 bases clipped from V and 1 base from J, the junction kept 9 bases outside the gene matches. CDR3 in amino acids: CASSLLLAGDGGNTGELFF. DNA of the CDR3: TGTGCCAGCAGCTTATTACTAGCGGGAGATGGAGGGAACACCGGGGAGCTGTTTTTT. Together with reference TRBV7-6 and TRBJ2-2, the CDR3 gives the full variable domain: GAGVSQSPRYKVTKRGQDVALRCDPISGHVSLYWYRQALGQGPEFLTYFNYEAQQDKSGLPNDRFSAERPEGSISTLTIQRTEQRDSAMYRCASSLLLAGDGGNTGELFFGEGSRLTVL.

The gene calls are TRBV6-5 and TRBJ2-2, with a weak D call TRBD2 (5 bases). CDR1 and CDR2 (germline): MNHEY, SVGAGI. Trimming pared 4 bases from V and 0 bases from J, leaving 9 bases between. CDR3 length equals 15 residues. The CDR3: CASSSTGTNTGELFF. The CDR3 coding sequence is TGTGCCAGCAGTTCAACGGGAACGAACACCGGGGAGCTGTTTTTT.

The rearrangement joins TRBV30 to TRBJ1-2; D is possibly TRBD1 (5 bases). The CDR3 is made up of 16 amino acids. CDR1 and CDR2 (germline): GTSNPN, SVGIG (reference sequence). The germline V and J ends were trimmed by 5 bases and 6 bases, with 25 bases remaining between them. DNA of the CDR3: TGTGCCTGGGGCTTTCCGGCCACCCATCCAGGGAATGGCTACACCTTC. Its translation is CAWGFPATHPGNGYTF.

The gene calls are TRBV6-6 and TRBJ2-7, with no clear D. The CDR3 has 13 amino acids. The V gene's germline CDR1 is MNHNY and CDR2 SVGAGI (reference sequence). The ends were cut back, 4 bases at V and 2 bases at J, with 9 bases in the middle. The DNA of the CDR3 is TGTGCCAGCAGTTTCCCCCCCACCTACGAGCAGTACTTC. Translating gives CASSFPPTYEQYF.

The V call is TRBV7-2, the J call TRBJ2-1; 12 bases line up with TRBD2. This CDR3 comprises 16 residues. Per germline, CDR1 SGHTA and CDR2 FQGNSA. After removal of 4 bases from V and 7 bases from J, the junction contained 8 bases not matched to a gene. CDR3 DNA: TGTGCCAGCAGCTCCTCTAGCGGGGGGGCTAAAAATGAGCAGTTCTTC. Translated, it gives CASSSSSGGAKNEQFF. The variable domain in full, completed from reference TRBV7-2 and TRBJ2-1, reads GAGVSQSPSNKVTEKGKDVELRCDPISGHTALYWYRQSLGQGLEFLIYFQGNSAPDKSGLPSDRFSAERTGGSVSTLTIQRTQQEDSAVYLCASSSSSGGAKNEQFFGPGTRLTVL.

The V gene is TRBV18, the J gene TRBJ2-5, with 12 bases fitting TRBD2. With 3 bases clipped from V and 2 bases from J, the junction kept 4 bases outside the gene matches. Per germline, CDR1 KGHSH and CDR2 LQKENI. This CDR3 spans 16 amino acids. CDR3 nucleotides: TGTGCCAGCTCACCGTTGCTAGCGGGAGGGCAAGAGACCCAGTACTTC. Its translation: CASSPLLAGGQETQYF.

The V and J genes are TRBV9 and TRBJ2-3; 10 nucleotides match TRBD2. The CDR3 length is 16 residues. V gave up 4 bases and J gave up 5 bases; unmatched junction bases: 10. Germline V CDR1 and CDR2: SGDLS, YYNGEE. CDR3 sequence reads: CASSLSGTSARDTQYF. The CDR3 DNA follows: TGTGCCAGCAGCTTATCCGGGACTAGCGCTAGAGATACGCAGTATTTT.

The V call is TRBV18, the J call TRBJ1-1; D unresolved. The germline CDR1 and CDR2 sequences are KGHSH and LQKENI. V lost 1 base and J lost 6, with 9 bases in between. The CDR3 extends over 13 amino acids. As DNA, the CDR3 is TGTGCCAGCTCACCACGGATTGAGGCTGAAGCTTTCTTT. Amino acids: CASSPRIEAEAFF.

The CDR3 sequence: CATSREDRGRYGYTF. Here the CDR3 DNA reads TGTGCCACCAGCAGAGAAGACAGGGGTCGATATGGCTACACCTTC. V is TRBV15 and J is TRBJ1-2; TRBD1 matches 8 bases. J was trimmed by 5 bases and V by 0 bases; bases with no gene match: 5. This CDR3 contains 15 residues. Germline assignment: CDR1 LNHNV and CDR2 YYDKDF (reference sequence).

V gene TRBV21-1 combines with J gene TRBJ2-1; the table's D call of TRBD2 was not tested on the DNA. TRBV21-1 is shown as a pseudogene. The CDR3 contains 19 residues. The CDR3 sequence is CASSKGPAGGPTCYNEQFF. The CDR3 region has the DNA TGTGCCAGCAGCAAGGGGCCAGCGGGAGGGCCAACCTGCTACAATGAGCAGTTCTTC.

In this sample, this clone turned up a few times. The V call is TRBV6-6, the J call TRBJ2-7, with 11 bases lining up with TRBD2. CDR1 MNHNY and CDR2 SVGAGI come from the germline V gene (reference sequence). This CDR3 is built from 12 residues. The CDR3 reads CGSGRGSYEQYF. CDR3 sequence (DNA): TGTGGTAGCGGGAGGGGGTCCTACGAGCAGTACTTC.

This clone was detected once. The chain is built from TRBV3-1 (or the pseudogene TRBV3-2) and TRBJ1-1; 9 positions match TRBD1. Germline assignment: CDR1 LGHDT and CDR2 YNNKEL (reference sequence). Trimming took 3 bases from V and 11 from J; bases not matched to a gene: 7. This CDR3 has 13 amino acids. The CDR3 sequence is CASSQGVTGGAFF. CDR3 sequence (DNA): TGTGCCAGCAGCCAGGGGGTGACAGGGGGTGCTTTCTTT.

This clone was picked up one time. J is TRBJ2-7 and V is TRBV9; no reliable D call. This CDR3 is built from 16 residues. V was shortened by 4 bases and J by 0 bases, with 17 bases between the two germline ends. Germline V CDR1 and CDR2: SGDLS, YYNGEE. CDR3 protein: CASSPTKQSYSYEQYF. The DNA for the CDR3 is TGTGCCAGCAGCCCCACGAAGCAATCCTACTCCTACGAGCAGTACTTC.

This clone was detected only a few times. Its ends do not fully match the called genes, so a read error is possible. CDR3 nucleotide sequence: TGTGCCAGCAGTCCGTTCGAACTGGAGCGTGGGGCCTTT. It specifies CASSPFELERGAF. The chain has TRBV7-9 and TRBJ1-1, with a weak D call TRBD1 (5 bases). Germline loops: CDR1 SEHNR, CDR2 FQNEAQ (reference sequence). There are 13 residues in the CDR3.

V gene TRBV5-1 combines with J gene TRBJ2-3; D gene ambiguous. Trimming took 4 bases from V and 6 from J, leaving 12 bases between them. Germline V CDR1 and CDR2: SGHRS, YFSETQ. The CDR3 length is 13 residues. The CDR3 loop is CASSGTLRDTQYF. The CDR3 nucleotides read TGCGCCAGCAGCGGAACCCTGCGGGATACGCAGTATTTT. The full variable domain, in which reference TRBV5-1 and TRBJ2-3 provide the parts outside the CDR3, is KAGVTQTPRYLIKTRGQQVTLSCSPISGHRSVSWYQQTPGQGLQFLFEYFSETQRNKGNFPGRFSGRQFSNSRSEMNVSTLELGDSALYLCASSGTLRDTQYFGPGTRLTVL.

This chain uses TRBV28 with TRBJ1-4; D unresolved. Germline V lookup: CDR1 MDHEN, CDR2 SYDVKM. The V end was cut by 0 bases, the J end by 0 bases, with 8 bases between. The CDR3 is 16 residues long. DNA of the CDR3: TGTGCCAGCAGTTTATGGGGCAGTGCAACTAATGAAAAACTGTTTTTT. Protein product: CASSLWGSATNEKLFF.

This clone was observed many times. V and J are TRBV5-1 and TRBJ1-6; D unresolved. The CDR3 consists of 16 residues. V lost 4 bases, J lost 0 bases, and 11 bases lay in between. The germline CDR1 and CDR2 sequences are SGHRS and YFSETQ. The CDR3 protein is CASSHAGISYNSPLHF. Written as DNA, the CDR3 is TGCGCCAGCAGCCATGCGGGTATCTCCTATAATTCACCCCTCCACTTT. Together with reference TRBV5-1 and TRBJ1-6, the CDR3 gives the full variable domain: KAGVTQTPRYLIKTRGQQVTLSCSPISGHRSVSWYQQTPGQGLQFLFEYFSETQRNKGNFPGRFSGRQFSNSRSEMNVSTLELGDSALYLCASSHAGISYNSPLHFGNGTRLTVT.

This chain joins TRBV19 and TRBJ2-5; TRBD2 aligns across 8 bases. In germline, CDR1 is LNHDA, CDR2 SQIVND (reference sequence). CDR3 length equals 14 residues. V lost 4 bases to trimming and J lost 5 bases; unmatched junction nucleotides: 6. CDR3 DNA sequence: TGTGCCAGTAGTAAATTAGCGGGACGGGAGACCCAGTACTTC. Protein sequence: CASSKLAGRETQYF.

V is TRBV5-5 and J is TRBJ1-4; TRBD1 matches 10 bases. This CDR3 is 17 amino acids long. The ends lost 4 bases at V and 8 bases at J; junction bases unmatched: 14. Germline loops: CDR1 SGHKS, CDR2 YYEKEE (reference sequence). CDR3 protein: CASSPRGPTGGAEKLFF. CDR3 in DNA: TGTGCCAGCAGCCCCCGGGGCCCGACAGGGGGCGCAGAAAAACTGTTTTTT.

The CDR3 nucleotides read TGCGCCAGCAGCCAAGGCCCGATGGGGGGATCAACCAATTCACCCCTCCACTTT. It is translated as CASSQGPMGGSTNSPLHF. The V gene is TRBV4-1, the J gene TRBJ1-6, with D perhaps TRBD1 (5 bases). In germline, CDR1 is MGHRA, CDR2 YSYEKL. With 1 base removed from V and 7 bases from J, the gap between germline ends came to 20 bases. CDR3 size: 18 residues.

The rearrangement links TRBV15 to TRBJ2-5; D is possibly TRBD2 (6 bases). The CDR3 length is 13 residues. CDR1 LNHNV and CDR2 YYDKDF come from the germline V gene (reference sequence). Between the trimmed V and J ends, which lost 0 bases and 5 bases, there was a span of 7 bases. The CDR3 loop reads CATSRDREETQYF. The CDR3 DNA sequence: TGTGCCACCAGCAGAGATCGGGAGGAGACCCAGTACTTC.